Presented here are 10 T cell receptor beta chains from one specimen sequenced in a study of a mutant IDH1 vaccine in newly diagnosed glioma. Stated time point: week 5, during vaccination. Topical imiquimod accompanied each vaccine dose, which consisted of 300 ug of mutant IDH1 20-mer peptide. Antigens for these TCRs are unknown. Measured with immunoSEQ multiplex PCR; TCRdb has only the in-frame clones, and not every one. The sample lists about 58,000 clones, around 80% occurring once. Sequencing used PBMCs, obtained from a glioma patient whose treatment included an IDH1 peptide vaccine. The source of these receptors is a woman aged 45-65 years with glioma.

The V call is TRBV14, the J call TRBJ2-2; D gene ambiguous. Germline values: CDR1 SGHDN, CDR2 FVKESK. This CDR3 spans 14 amino acids. Trimming pared 0 bases from V and 3 bases from J, leaving 5 bases between. Written as DNA, the CDR3 is TGTGCCAGCAGCCAAGATAGCTACACCGGGGAGCTGTTTTTT. Translation: CASSQDSYTGELFF.

This clone was seen only a few times. The genes are TRBV14 and TRBJ1-2; TRBD1 aligns across 8 bases. The CDR3 sequence is 15 residues long. Germline loops: CDR1 SGHDN, CDR2 FVKESK. With 2 bases clipped from V and 2 bases from J, the junction kept 4 bases outside the gene matches. CDR3 DNA: TGTGCCAGCAGCCAAATAGGACAGGGAAACTATGGCTACACCTTC. Amino acids: CASSQIGQGNYGYTF.

The chain employs TRBV7-3 and TRBJ1-1; 7 bases fit TRBD1. Trimming removed 6 bases from V and 0 bases from J; junction bases left unmatched: 4. The germline V gene has CDR1 SGHTA and CDR2 FQGTGA. The CDR3 runs to 14 residues. CDR3 DNA sequence: TGTGCCAGCAGGGGGACAGCCCTGAACACTGAAGCTTTCTTT. Amino acids: CASRGTALNTEAFF. Full variable domain (remainder filled in from reference TRBV7-3 and TRBJ1-1): GAGVSQTPSNKVTEKGKYVELRCDPISGHTALYWYRQSLGQGPEFLIYFQGTGAADDSGLPNDRFFAVRPEGSVSTLKIQRTERGDSAVYLCASRGTALNTEAFFGQGTRLTVV.

This chain joins TRBV30 and TRBJ1-6, with a weak D call TRBD1 (5 bases). CDR3 length: 14 residues. V lost 7 bases and J lost 5, with 15 bases in between. Looked up from germline, CDR1 is GTSNPN and CDR2 is SVGIG (reference sequence). CDR3 protein: CALSGGEDNSPLHF. The CDR3 DNA follows: TGTGCCTTGTCCGGGGGGGAGGATAATTCACCCCTCCACTTT.

The chain employs TRBV5-1 and TRBJ2-1; 9 bases are a match to TRBD2. Germline CDR1 SGHRS, CDR2 YFSETQ. The CDR3 spans 15 residues. Unmatched junction bases numbered 9, after V lost 6 bases and J lost 5 bases. CDR3: CASTSGRPSNNEQFF. The CDR3, as DNA: TGCGCCAGCACGAGCGGGAGGCCCTCTAACAATGAGCAGTTCTTC. Full variable domain (outside the CDR3, taken from reference TRBV5-1 and TRBJ2-1): KAGVTQTPRYLIKTRGQQVTLSCSPISGHRSVSWYQQTPGQGLQFLFEYFSETQRNKGNFPGRFSGRQFSNSRSEMNVSTLELGDSALYLCASTSGRPSNNEQFFGPGTRLTVL.

This clone has a handful of counts. The CDR3: CASSLLRGATDTQYF. In DNA, the CDR3 is TGTGCCAGCAGCTTGCTCAGGGGGGCCACAGATACGCAGTATTTT. V gene TRBV27 combines with J gene TRBJ2-3; TRBD1 is a possible D gene (7 bases). The ends were cut back, 6 bases at V and 2 bases at J, with 15 bases in the middle. This CDR3 contains 15 residues. The germline CDR1 and CDR2 sequences are MNHEY and SMNVEV (reference sequence).

This clone was seen just once. The chain carries TRBV27 and TRBJ1-5; 11 bases are shared with TRBD1. J gave up 6 bases and V 4 bases, and 8 bases lay outside the gene matches. Germline lookup yields CDR1 MNHEY and CDR2 SMNVEV (reference sequence). CDR3 size: 16 residues. Written as DNA, the CDR3 is TGTGCCAGCAGTTCCCCGGACAGGGGGCGAAGTCAGCCCCAGCATTTT. This gives the protein CASSSPDRGRSQPQHF.

This clone was counted once. The J gene is TRBJ1-1, the V gene TRBV2; the match to TRBD1 covers 9 bases. This CDR3 region has 14 residues. V shed 7 bases, J shed 1 base, and the junction held 4 bases outside the gene matches. The germline gives CDR1 SNHLY, CDR2 FYNNEI. This CDR3 is CASTLDRGNTEAFF. The CDR3 DNA reads as TGTGCCAGCACCCTGGACAGGGGGAACACTGAAGCTTTCTTT.

The chain has TRBV7-9 and TRBJ2-1; the D gene could be TRBD1 or TRBD2 (6 bases each). The CDR3 contains 13 residues. Trimming stripped 1 base from V and 9 bases from J, with 10 bases between. The germline gives CDR1 SEHNR, CDR2 FQNEAQ (reference sequence). The CDR3 DNA sequence: TGTGCCAGCAGCTTAGGGGGGGCAATTGAGCAGTTCTTC. This translates into CASSLGGAIEQFF.

The chain uses TRBV27 and TRBJ2-7, with TRBD2 as a possible D gene (7 bases). This CDR3 spans 17 amino acids. Trimming shortened V by 3 bases and J by 1 base, and 19 bases separated the two germline ends. The germline CDR1 and CDR2 sequences are MNHEY and SMNVEV (reference sequence). The CDR3 DNA reads TGTGCCAGCAGTTTCAAGGCAGGGGACTATCTTTCCTACGAGCAGTACTTC. Translated, it gives CASSFKAGDYLSYEQYF.